A selection of T cell receptor beta chains follows, all from one sample in a study of T-cell reconstitution after alpha-beta-depleted transplantation in children. TCRdb processed the PCR reads anew with MiXCR; each CDR3 protein has one entry. This table has about 440,000 distinct CDR3 sequences, approximately 42% appearing once. The sample here was PBMCs, taken before TCRalphabeta/CD19-depleted stem cell transplant. The receptor set was obtained from a girl aged 2-9 years with aplastic anemia, due to receive a stem cell transplant. Both conserved end residues are part of each CDR3. A D gene is named only where the DNA matches it firmly. A row's size may be missing; if present it is once, few, many or a size class.

J	D	size	V	CDR3	DNA
TRBJ2-5	-	many	TRBV7-9	CASSVVVGETQYF	TGTGCCAGCAGCGTTGTGGTGGGAGAGACCCAGTACTTC
TRBJ1-1	-	-	TRBV5-1	CASKYREGNTEAFF	TGCGCCAGCAAATACAGGGAAGGGAACACTGAAGCTTTCTTT
TRBJ1-5	-	-	TRBV20-1	CSARGEGKGNQPQHF	TGCAGTGCTAGAGGTGAGGGTAAGGGCAATCAGCCCCAGCATTTT
TRBJ2-1	-	many	TRBV21-1	CASRKGTSPALNHNEQFF	TGTGCCAGCAGAAAGGGGACTAGCCCCGCTCTCAATCACAATGAGCAGTTCTTC
TRBJ2-7	TRBD1	once	TRBV12-3/TRBV12-4	CASSPPSGTGGLEQYF	TGTGCCAGCAGTCCACCATCCGGGACAGGGGGCCTCGAGCAGTACTTC
TRBJ2-5	TRBD1	-	TRBV12-3/TRBV12-4	CASSPKGGKETQYF	TGTGCCAGCAGCCCCAAAGGGGGCAAAGAGACCCAGTACTTC
TRBJ2-5	-	few	TRBV5-1	CASSLSRVRQETQYF	TGCGCCAGCAGCTTAAGTCGGGTCAGACAAGAGACCCAGTACTTC
TRBJ2-1	-	-	TRBV20-1	CSVPSAVWNEQFF	TGCAGTGTTCCTTCGGCAGTTTGGAATGAGCAGTTCTTC
TRBJ1-2	-	many	TRBV18	CASSPPAPGASANYGYTF	TGTGCCAGCTCACCACCGGCCCCGGGGGCGTCTGCTAACTATGGCTACACCTTC
TRBJ2-7	-	-	TRBV3-1	CASSQGSQSYEQYF	TGTGCCAGCAGCCAAGGGTCCCAATCCTACGAGCAGTACTTC
TRBJ2-1	TRBD2	-	TRBV20-1	CSAPKSGSPNEQFF	TGCAGTGCTCCAAAAAGCGGGAGCCCCAATGAGCAGTTCTTC
TRBJ2-4	TRBD1	many	TRBV7-9	CASSSGQGATKNIQYF	TGTGCCAGCAGCTCAGGACAGGGGGCTACCAAAAACATTCAGTACTTC
TRBJ2-3	TRBD2	many	TRBV12-3/TRBV12-4	CASSFGAGGPSGTQYF	TGTGCCAGCAGTTTCGGAGCGGGAGGGCCGTCGGGCACGCAGTATTTT
TRBJ1-5	-	-	TRBV12-3/TRBV12-4	CASYPLDSQPQHF	TGTGCCAGCTACCCTCTCGACTCCCAGCCCCAGCATTTT
TRBJ2-7	-	-	TRBV7-2	CASSPGLGGAHEQYF	TGTGCCAGCAGCCCGGGATTGGGGGGGGCCCACGAGCAGTACTTC
TRBJ2-4	-	-	TRBV19	CASSVGDFRYIQYF	TGTGCCTCCTCGGTGGGGGATTTCAGGTACATTCAGTACTTC
TRBJ2-7	TRBD2	few	TRBV11-2	CASSSSYRAGGYEQYF	TGTGCCAGCAGCTCGTCCTATCGGGCGGGAGGCTACGAGCAGTACTTC
TRBJ2-7	TRBD1	-	TRBV20-1	CSARFPTGTSYEQYF	TGCAGTGCTAGATTTCCGACAGGGACATCCTACGAGCAGTACTTC
TRBJ2-3	-	-	TRBV20-1	CSASGSIGDTQYF	TGCAGTGCTAGCGGGAGTATTGGAGATACGCAGTATTTT
TRBJ2-4	TRBD1	-	TRBV6-2/TRBV6-3	CASRRQGAKNIQYF	TGTGCCAGCAGACGACAGGGGGCCAAAAACATTCAGTACTTC
TRBJ1-4	-	few	TRBV4-1	CASSQGSGLGGEKLFF	TGCGCCAGCAGCCAAGGATCAGGCCTAGGAGGCGAAAAACTGTTTTTT
TRBJ2-1	TRBD2	many	TRBV28	CASSPAHYSFTSGEYNEQFF	TGTGCCAGCAGCCCGGCCCACTACTCATTTACTAGCGGGGAATACAATGAGCAGTTCTTC
TRBJ2-5	TRBD2	-	TRBV4-1	CASSRAGAPETHYF	TGCGCCAGCAGCCGAGCGGGAGCCCCAGAGACCCATTACTTC
TRBJ2-7	TRBD2	-	TRBV7-2	CASSWTSGNYEQYF	TGTGCCAGCAGCTGGACTAGCGGGAACTACGAGCAGTACTTC
TRBJ1-4	-	few	TRBV7-9	CASSGQQGHRNEKLFF	TGTGCCAGCAGCGGGCAGCAGGGACACAGGAATGAAAAACTGTTTTTT
TRBJ1-1	-	many	TRBV4-1	CASSQVGGLNTEAFF	TGCGCCAGCAGCCAGGTCGGAGGGCTGAACACTGAAGCTTTCTTT
TRBJ2-5	-	-	TRBV28	CASSVFAGETQYF	TGTGCCAGCAGCGTCTTTGCTGGGGAGACCCAGTACTTC
TRBJ1-6	TRBD1	-	TRBV20-1	CSAPQRTGRYSPLHF	TGCAGTGCCCCTCAGCGGACAGGGCGGTATTCACCCCTCCACTTT
TRBJ1-5	-	-	TRBV19	CASSVEPFGLGRGNQPQHF	TGTGCCAGTAGTGTCGAACCCTTCGGCCTCGGGAGGGGGAATCAGCCCCAGCATTTT
TRBJ2-1	TRBD2	-	TRBV6-1	CASRNSGSTAGEQFF	TGTGCCAGCAGAAATAGCGGGAGCACGGCGGGGGAGCAGTTCTTC
TRBJ2-5	-	-	TRBV11-1	CASSLAASSETQYF	TGTGCCAGCAGCTTAGCGGCTAGCTCAGAGACCCAGTACTTC
TRBJ2-1	TRBD1	-	TRBV7-3	CASSLVGDRGRGYNEQFF	TGTGCCAGCAGCTTAGTGGGGGACAGGGGACGGGGCTACAATGAGCAGTTCTTC
TRBJ2-5	TRBD2	many	TRBV29-1	CSVVHSGKETQYF	TGCAGCGTTGTTCATAGCGGGAAAGAGACCCAGTACTTC
TRBJ2-7	TRBD1	-	TRBV2	CASSLGQGAGEQYF	TGTGCCAGCAGCCTCGGACAGGGGGCCGGCGAGCAGTACTTC
TRBJ1-2	TRBD1	few	TRBV5-6	CASSFRDREGYTF	TGTGCCAGCAGCTTCCGGGACAGGGAAGGCTACACCTTC
TRBJ2-3	-	-	TRBV29-1	CSVRSDGTQYF	TGCAGCGTTCGATCGGACGGAACGCAGTATTTT
TRBJ1-2	TRBD1	-	TRBV20-1	CSAYADRGYYGYTF	TGCAGTGCTTATGCGGACAGGGGGTACTATGGCTACACCTTC
TRBJ1-2	TRBD1	-	TRBV15	CATSRDSLQGDYGYTF	TGTGCCACCAGCAGAGATTCACTACAGGGGGACTATGGCTACACCTTC
TRBJ2-1	TRBD2	-	TRBV6-1	CASSRQREYYNEQFF	TGTGCCAGCAGTAGACAGCGGGAGTACTACAATGAGCAGTTCTTC
TRBJ2-1	-	-	TRBV5-1	CASSPEGGRHNEQLF	TGCGCCAGCAGCCCTGAGGGGGGACGGCACAATGAGCAGCTCTTC
TRBJ1-1	-	few	TRBV6-1	CASSRTLVTPGDTEAFF	TGTGCCAGCAGCCGAACCCTAGTAACTCCAGGGGACACTGAAGCTTTCTTT
TRBJ2-3	-	many	TRBV29-1	CSVSKRTLGFTDTQYF	TGCAGCGTCTCCAAGAGAACACTGGGATTCACAGATACGCAGTATTTT
TRBJ2-2	-	-	TRBV5-1	CASLVGDTGELFF	TGCGCCAGCCTCGTGGGGGACACCGGGGAGCTGTTTTTT